What follows are 10 T cell receptor beta chains derived from one specimen sequenced in a study of graft-versus-host responses after intestinal transplantation. Investigators plated about 200,000 CFSE-labeled responder cells together with about 200,000 irradiated stimulator cells labeled with violet dye. Produced via immunoSEQ multiplex PCR; TCRdb's table is partial and in-frame only. The profile shows 15,000 to 20,000 clones, around 41% of them singletons. The source material was alloreactive CD8+ T cells from a mixed lymphocyte reaction culture, sampled before intestinal transplant. This sample's subset: CFSE-low proliferating T cells sorted from approximately 6-day pre-transplant mixed lymphocyte reaction (GvH or HvG direction). These receptors all stem from a human patient who received an intestinal transplant.

This rearrangement joins TRBV11-2 to TRBJ2-3, with 8 bases fitting TRBD1. Germline CDR1 reads SGHAT; CDR2 reads FQNNGV. V lost 5 bases, J lost 5 bases, and 9 bases stayed unmatched. The CDR3 sequence is 15 residues long. CDR3 protein: CASSPRQGSGDTQYF. CDR3 coding DNA: TGTGCCAGCAGCCCCCGACAGGGGTCGGGAGATACGCAGTATTTT.

This clone occurred a few times. The V gene is TRBV5-8, the J gene TRBJ1-1, with a weak D call TRBD1 (5 bases). V was clipped by 4 bases and J by 0 bases, with 16 bases between them. The CDR3 sequence is 16 residues long. CDR1 is SGHTS and CDR2 is YDEGEE in the germline V gene. CDR3 protein: CASSQDLAGLNTEAFF. The DNA of the CDR3 is TGTGCCAGCAGCCAAGATCTGGCAGGGCTGAACACTGAAGCTTTCTTT.

This chain uses TRBV7-7 with TRBJ1-5; the D gene is possibly TRBD1 (6 bases). Trimming took off 2 bases at V and 0 bases at J, with 14 bases between the two ends. Germline-derived CDR1 and CDR2 are SSHAT and FNYEAQ (reference sequence). CDR3 length equals 17 residues. The CDR3 region is CASSLRGIGSSNQPQHF. CDR3 DNA sequence: TGTGCCAGCAGCTTAAGGGGGATCGGGTCTAGCAATCAGCCCCAGCATTTT. Variable domain in full (rest from reference TRBV7-7 and TRBJ1-5): GAGVSQSPRYKVTKRGQDVTLRCDPISSHATLYWYQQALGQGPEFLTYFNYEAQPDKSGLPSDRFSAERPEGSISTLTIQRTEQRDSAMYRCASSLRGIGSSNQPQHFGDGTRLSIL.

In this sample, this clone is medium-sized. The chain carries TRBV6-1 and TRBJ2-7, with D maybe TRBD2 (5 bases). This CDR3 is built from 15 residues. CDR1 is MNHNS and CDR2 is SASEGT in the germline V gene. Trimming pared 6 bases from V and 3 bases from J, leaving 18 bases between. The CDR3 reads CASRALGAAIYEQYF. The CDR3 DNA follows: TGTGCCAGCAGGGCGCTGGGAGCGGCAATCTACGAGCAGTACTTC.

The rearrangement links TRBV7-9 to TRBJ2-5, with D hard to call. This CDR3 has 13 amino acids. V was trimmed by 5 bases and J by 5 bases, leaving 12 bases between them. The germline gives CDR1 SEHNR, CDR2 FQNEAQ (reference sequence). CDR3 in DNA: TGTGCCAGCAGCCCCCCCCTGGGCGAGACCCAGTACTTC. It translates to CASSPPLGETQYF.

This clone has a handful of counts. In DNA, the CDR3 is TGCGCCAGCAGCCAAGAAATGTCTAGCGGGGCCTACGAGCAGTACTTC. It yields the protein CASSQEMSSGAYEQYF. This chain connects TRBV4-1 to TRBJ2-7, with TRBD2 matching over 9 bases. V lost 0 bases, J lost 2 bases, and 5 bases stayed unmatched. The germline gives CDR1 MGHRA, CDR2 YSYEKL. The CDR3 runs 16 residues.

For this clone: Being one base from a much bigger clone, this may be a read error. The rearrangement uses TRBV4-2 and TRBJ2-3; maybe TRBD2 (6 bases). Germline CDR1 reads LGHNA; CDR2 reads YNFKEQ. The V gene lost 0 bases and the J gene lost 2 bases, with 15 bases spanning the gap. There are 17 residues in the CDR3. The CDR3 sequence is CASSQDWRSGPTDTQYF. CDR3 DNA sequence: TGTGCCAGCAGCCAAGATTGGAGGAGCGGGCCCACAGATACGCAGTATTTT.

J is TRBJ2-7 and V is TRBV5-8; D is undetermined. Germline CDR1 is SGHTS and CDR2 is YDEGEE. Trimming removed 3 bases at V and 3 bases at J, with 4 bases between. This CDR3 contains 11 residues. CDR3 region: CASSYYYEQYF. In DNA form, the CDR3 reads TGTGCCAGCAGCTACTACTACGAGCAGTACTTC. The variable domain in full, with the rest retrieved from reference TRBV5-8 and TRBJ2-7, is EAGVTQSPTHLIKTRGQQATLRCSPISGHTSVYWYQQALGLGLQFLLWYDEGEERNRGNFPPRFSGRQFPNYSSELNVNALELEDSALYLCASSYYYEQYFGPGTRLTVT.

This clone was observed a few times. V is TRBV11-1 and J is TRBJ1-1; D unresolved. This CDR3 has 12 residues. Germline CDR1 reads SGHAT; CDR2 reads FQDESV (reference sequence). Trimming took 4 bases from V and 8 from J, leaving 11 bases between them. The CDR3 DNA reads as TGTGCCAGCAGCTGGAGACGGCCAGAAGCTTTCTTT. Translated, it gives CASSWRRPEAFF.

The CDR3, as DNA: TGTGCCAGCAGTTACGTGGGGGGTTACAGCACTGAAGCTTTCTTT. As protein: CASSYVGGYSTEAFF. The genes are TRBV6-5 and TRBJ1-1, with a weak D call TRBD1 (5 bases). V was trimmed by 2 bases and J by 4 bases, leaving 14 bases between them. From germline, CDR1 is MNHEY and CDR2 SVGAGI. The CDR3 has 15 amino acids.